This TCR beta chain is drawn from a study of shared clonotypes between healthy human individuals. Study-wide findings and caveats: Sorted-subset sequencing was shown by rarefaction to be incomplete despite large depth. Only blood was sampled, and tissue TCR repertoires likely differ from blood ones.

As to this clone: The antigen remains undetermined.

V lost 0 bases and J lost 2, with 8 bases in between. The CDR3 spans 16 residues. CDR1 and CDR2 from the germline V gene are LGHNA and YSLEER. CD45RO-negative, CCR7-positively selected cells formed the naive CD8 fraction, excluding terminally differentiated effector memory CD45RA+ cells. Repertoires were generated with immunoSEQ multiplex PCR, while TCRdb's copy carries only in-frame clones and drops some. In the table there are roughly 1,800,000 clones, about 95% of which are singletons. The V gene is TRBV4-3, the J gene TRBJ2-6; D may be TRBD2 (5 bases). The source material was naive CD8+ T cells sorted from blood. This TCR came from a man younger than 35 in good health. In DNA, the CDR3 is TGCGCCAGCAGCCAAGATGGCGGGCCTGGGGCCAACGTCCTGACTTTC. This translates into CASSQDGGPGANVLTF.